The 20 T cell receptor beta chains listed next were all sequenced from one sample in a study of regulatory T cells in long-lasting Graves disease. Relying on iRepertoire HTBI primers and Arm-PCR of CDR3 regions, the team built TCR beta libraries. MiXCR, applied by TCRdb to the multiplex PCR reads, yields one record per CDR3 protein. The profile shows about 450,000 distinct CDR3 sequences, approximately 15% of them singletons. Time point meaning: newly diagnosed GD, antithyroid drugs for less than 3 months. PBMC-extracted RNA yielded the TCR library. These data were also filed under a second study, of T cells in Graves' hyperthyroidism and ophthalmopathy.

The material sequenced was peripheral blood mononuclear cells (PBMCs), taken at new diagnosis, from a patient treated with antithyroid drugs. These receptors all stem from a woman aged 45-65 years with Graves disease.

J is TRBJ1-3 and V is TRBV6-1; D perhaps matches TRBD1 (5 bases). Trimming cost V 6 bases and J 5 bases, with 14 bases left between them. There are 14 residues in the CDR3. From germline, CDR1 is MNHNS and CDR2 SASEGT. The CDR3 protein is CASRDSHLRNTIYF. In DNA form, the CDR3 reads TGTGCCAGCAGAGACAGTCACTTGAGAAACACCATATATTTT.

This clonotype was counted many times. J is TRBJ2-5 and V is TRBV12-3 or TRBV12-4, with unresolved D. Trimming cost V 2 bases and J 5 bases, with 6 bases left between them. The CDR3 is 12 residues long. CDR3 DNA: TGTGCCAGCAGTTTAATGGGGGAGACCCAGTACTTC. Translation gives CASSLMGETQYF.

This clonotype was detected a few times. V is TRBV7-9 and J is TRBJ1-4; no firm D call. The CDR3 length is 15 residues. The germline V gene has CDR1 SEHNR and CDR2 FQNEAQ (reference sequence). V dropped 0 bases and J dropped 6 bases, with 11 bases sitting between them. The CDR3 loop reads CASSLALKADEKLFF. Written as DNA, the CDR3 is TGTGCCAGCAGCTTAGCCCTTAAAGCAGATGAAAAACTGTTTTTT.

This clonotype was observed many times. J is TRBJ2-7 and V is TRBV13; D gene uncertain. The CDR3 has 15 residues. In germline, CDR1 is PRHDT, CDR2 FYEKMQ (reference sequence). The ends were cut back, 5 bases at V and 0 bases at J, with 14 bases in the middle. The CDR3 bases are TGTGCCAGCAGCGGATGGTCAGAAAACTCCTACGAGCAGTACTTC. It codes for CASSGWSENSYEQYF.

The rearrangement joins TRBV14 to TRBJ2-7; 8 bases line up with TRBD1. This CDR3 region has 18 residues. The V gene end was trimmed by 4 bases and the J gene end by 0 bases; junction bases not matched to a gene: 14. Germline values: CDR1 SGHDN, CDR2 FVKESK. In nucleotides, the CDR3 is TGTGCCAGCAGCCTAGGTACTCCTAACAGGGGGAGCTCCTACGAGCAGTACTTC. This encodes CASSLGTPNRGSSYEQYF.

This CDR3 is CASSFQGARTDTQYF. The DNA for the CDR3 is TGTGCCAGCAGCTTTCAGGGGGCGCGGACAGATACGCAGTATTTT. The chain couples TRBV11-2 to TRBJ2-3; 8 nucleotides align to TRBD1. With 3 bases clipped from V and 3 bases from J, the junction kept 5 bases outside the gene matches. Germline CDR1 reads SGHAT; CDR2 reads FQNNGV. This CDR3 is built from 15 residues.

The chain couples TRBV28 to TRBJ2-2; 12 positions agree with TRBD1. Per germline, CDR1 MDHEN and CDR2 SYDVKM. The CDR3 is made up of 23 amino acids. The trim removed 3 bases at V and 1 base at J, leaving 21 bases unmatched. The CDR3 DNA reads TGTGCCAGCAGTTTTTTTCCGGGACAGGGGGCCGGCGGGAGTGTGTGGAACACCGGGGAGCTGTTTTTT. Residues: CASSFFPGQGAGGSVWNTGELFF.

The chain uses TRBV6-1 and TRBJ2-7; 14 nucleotides agree with TRBD2. V lost 6 bases, J lost 3 bases, and 10 bases stayed unmatched. This CDR3 has 17 residues. The germline gives CDR1 MNHNS, CDR2 SASEGT. CDR3 in amino acids: CASSPQGLAGVGYEQYF. The CDR3 bases are TGTGCCAGCAGCCCCCAGGGACTAGCGGGAGTCGGCTACGAGCAGTACTTC.

This clonotype appeared once. V is TRBV19 and J is TRBJ1-3; 7 positions agree with TRBD1. The CDR3 loop spans 14 amino acids. Germline CDR1 LNHDA, CDR2 SQIVND (reference sequence). V lost 5 bases, J lost 4 bases, and 5 bases stayed unmatched. The CDR3 nucleotides read TGTGCCAGTAGTGAGGGACAGTTCGGAAACACCATATATTTT. This translates into CASSEGQFGNTIYF.

A few counts support this clonotype. The V and J genes are TRBV18 and TRBJ1-5, with 7 bases identical to TRBD1. The CDR3 contains 14 residues. Germline CDR1 and CDR2: KGHSH and LQKENI. Trimming at V came to 3 bases and at J to 6 bases, leaving 5 bases not matched to a gene. The CDR3 DNA is TGTGCCAGCTCACCTGGGACAGATATTCAGCCCCAGCATTTT. Translating gives CASSPGTDIQPQHF.

The chain combines TRBV4-2 with TRBJ2-7; 7 nucleotides align to TRBD1. There are 13 residues in the CDR3. The germline V gene has CDR1 LGHNA and CDR2 YNFKEQ. Unmatched junction bases numbered 3, after V lost 2 bases and J lost 5 bases. In nucleotides, the CDR3 is TGTGCCAGCAGCCAAAGCGACAGGGACGAGCAGTACTTC. It specifies CASSQSDRDEQYF.

In its sample, this clonotype was seen many times. The chain carries TRBV11-2 and TRBJ2-7; D possibly corresponds to TRBD1 (6 bases). Germline V CDR1 and CDR2: SGHAT, FQNNGV. Deletions cut 5 bases from V and 6 bases from J, with 14 bases between. This CDR3 has 13 residues. In DNA form, the CDR3 reads TGTGCCAGCAGCGCCGACCGGACAGCCGAGCAGTACTTC. Amino acid sequence: CASSADRTAEQYF. Using reference TRBV11-2 and TRBJ2-7 for the parts outside the CDR3, the full variable domain is EAGVAQSPRYKIIEKRQSVAFWCNPISGHATLYWYQQILGQGPKLLIQFQNNGVVDDSQLPKDRFSAERLKGVDSTLKIQPAKLEDSAVYLCASSADRTAEQYFGPGTRLTVT.

The chain employs TRBV20-1 and TRBJ2-7; 10 bases are shared with TRBD1. Trimming at V came to 5 bases and at J to 7 bases, leaving 11 bases not matched to a gene. Germline CDR1 and CDR2: DFQATT and SNEGSKA (reference sequence). CDR3 length: 14 residues. CDR3 loop: CSAQSWTGGEEQYF. The CDR3 DNA follows: TGCAGTGCTCAGAGCTGGACAGGGGGTGAAGAGCAGTACTTC.

This clonotype was picked up a small number of times. The rearrangement uses TRBV5-4 and TRBJ1-2, with 7 bases fitting TRBD1. The trim removed 4 bases at V and 5 bases at J, leaving 11 bases unmatched. CDR3 length: 15 residues. Germline V gene lookup returns CDR1 SGHNT and CDR2 YYREEE (reference sequence). Written as DNA, the CDR3 is TGTGCCAGCAGCCCTCCACCGGGACAGTATTATGGCTACACCTTC. It codes for CASSPPPGQYYGYTF.

This clonotype was detected ten times or more. This CDR3 is CSAGVSYGYTF. In DNA, the CDR3 is TGCAGTGCTGGGGTCTCCTATGGCTACACCTTC. The chain uses TRBV20-1 and TRBJ1-2; D uncertain. The CDR3 consists of 11 residues. Germline V gene lookup returns CDR1 DFQATT and CDR2 SNEGSKA (reference sequence). The V gene lost 5 bases and the J gene lost 4 bases, with 8 bases spanning the gap.

J is TRBJ1-4 and V is TRBV7-3; D is uncertain. The V gene's germline CDR1 is SGHTA and CDR2 FQGTGA. The CDR3 runs to 16 residues. The V end was cut by 0 bases, the J end by 0 bases, with 8 bases between. The CDR3 region has the DNA TGTGCCAGCAGCTTAACAGGGATCGCAACTAATGAAAAACTGTTTTTT. It codes for CASSLTGIATNEKLFF.

In its sample, this clonotype was seen many times. V is TRBV6-1 and J is TRBJ1-2; 7 bases agree with TRBD1. The CDR3 loop spans 15 amino acids. CDR1 is MNHNS, CDR2 SASEGT, per germline. V dropped 6 bases and J dropped 3; count of bases not matched to a gene: 10. The CDR3 nucleotides read TGTGCCAGCAGCGACAGACAGGGCCCAGACTATGGCTACACCTTC. As protein: CASSDRQGPDYGYTF.

Many counts were recorded for this clonotype. The V and J genes are TRBV5-1 and TRBJ1-1; perhaps TRBD1 as D (5 bases). Germline values: CDR1 SGHRS, CDR2 YFSETQ. V shed 4 bases and J shed 2 bases, with 12 bases lying between them. The CDR3 consists of 14 residues. The CDR3 region is CASSQGWGNTEAFF. The CDR3 DNA follows: TGCGCCAGCAGCCAGGGATGGGGAAACACTGAAGCTTTCTTT.

This clonotype was detected only a few times. One base away lies a much larger clone, so this may be a sequencing read error. The chain has TRBV12-3 or TRBV12-4 and TRBJ2-5, with 7 bases that match TRBD2. The CDR3 extends over 12 amino acids. J was trimmed by 7 bases and V by 3 bases; bases with no gene match: 2. In DNA, the CDR3 is TGTGCCAGCAGTTTTGGGGGGGGGACCCAGTACTTC. Protein sequence: CASSFGGGTQYF.

The chain links TRBV20-1 to TRBJ2-1; the D gene is possibly TRBD2 (6 bases). The V gene lost 3 bases and the J gene lost 2 bases, with 17 bases spanning the gap. Germline V gene lookup returns CDR1 DFQATT and CDR2 SNEGSKA (reference sequence). The CDR3 is made up of 16 amino acids. DNA for the CDR3: TGCAGTGCTAGCCGGGGGAGTTGGGGGGCCTACAATGAGCAGTTCTTC. It translates to CSASRGSWGAYNEQFF.